This T cell receptor (beta chain) was observed in a study of CD8 T cells in ankylosing spondylitis. As the method for making TCR beta libraries, quantitative 5'-RACE with molecular barcodes was used. MiXCR was run by TCRdb on the 5' RACE reads, yielding one entry per CDR3 protein. This sample has about 240,000 distinct CDR3 sequences, with under 30% found just once. Between the trimmed V and J ends, which lost 2 bases and 3 bases, there was a span of 4 bases. Per the germline V gene, CDR1 is SGHNT and CDR2 is YENEEA. The CDR3 is 12 amino acids. This TCR derives from a male donor with ankylosing spondylitis or in good health (not recorded which). The rearrangement uses TRBV11-3 and TRBJ2-5; no definite D call. The specimen was blood, either unsorted or a sorted T cell fraction (not recorded which). The CDR3 loop is CASSLHKETQYF. DNA for the CDR3: TGTGCCAGCAGCTTACACAAAGAGACCCAGTACTTC. Full variable domain (outside the CDR3, taken from reference TRBV11-3 and TRBJ2-5): EAGVVQSPRYKIIEKKQPVAFWCNPISGHNTLYWYLQNLGQGPELLIRYENEEAVDDSQLPKDRFSAERLKGVDSTLKIQPAELGDSAVYLCASSLHKETQYFGPGTRLLVL.